The 9 T cell receptor beta chains below all came from one sample that was sequenced in a study of T cell changes during pregnancy in multiple sclerosis. Method: immunoSEQ multiplex PCR; TCRdb's copy keeps in-frame clones and lacks some. The sample has tens of thousands of clones, 85% to 95% seen once. The specimen was peripheral blood, collected in the third trimester of pregnancy. The receptors stem from a female donor in good health, enrolled as a control in a pregnancy study.

The V call is TRBV5-1, the J call TRBJ1-2, with D maybe TRBD1 (6 bases). V dropped 4 bases and J dropped 8 bases, with 15 bases sitting between them. This CDR3 region has 13 residues. Germline CDR1 reads SGHRS; CDR2 reads YFSETQ. For the CDR3, the DNA is TGCGCCAGCAGCAGCGAAGGGGGAACCGGCTACACCTTC. It codes for CASSSEGGTGYTF.

This chain connects TRBV2 to TRBJ1-2; D unclear. Trimming removed 3 bases from V and 5 bases from J, with 7 bases in between. The germline V gene has CDR1 SNHLY and CDR2 FYNNEI. The CDR3 covers 12 residues. CDR3 nucleotides: TGTGCCAGCAGTGATTCCGGGTATGGCTACACCTTC. Amino acids: CASSDSGYGYTF.

This chain connects TRBV19 to TRBJ2-1; 8 bases align to TRBD2. Looked up from germline, CDR1 is LNHDA and CDR2 is SQIVND (reference sequence). The CDR3 spans 17 residues. The junction had 12 bases not matched to a gene; V was cut back by 3 bases and J by 5 bases. The CDR3 spells CASSISPLPGGNNEQFF. The CDR3 DNA reads as TGTGCCAGTAGTATTTCCCCGCTCCCGGGAGGGAACAATGAGCAGTTCTTC.

CDR3 in DNA: TGTGCCAGCAGCACCTTGCTAATAGCGGGAGAGGGAGATGAGCAGTTCTTC. As protein: CASSTLLIAGEGDEQFF. This rearrangement joins TRBV21-1 to TRBJ2-1; the table calls TRBD2, which could not be checked here. TRBV21-1 is a listed pseudogene. The CDR3 spans 17 residues.

J is TRBJ2-1 and V is TRBV7-2; 9 bases are shared with TRBD1. The CDR3 has 15 amino acids. The germline V gene encodes CDR1 SGHTA and CDR2 FQGNSA. The V gene end was trimmed by 1 base and the J gene end by 8 bases; junction bases not matched to a gene: 6. CDR3 in DNA: TGTGCCAGCAGCTTAGTAGGGGACAGGGAACATGAGCAGTTCTTC. Protein sequence: CASSLVGDREHEQFF.

The chain has TRBV4-3 and TRBJ2-2, with 10 bases that match TRBD2. This CDR3 contains 17 residues. Looked up from germline, CDR1 is LGHNA and CDR2 is YSLEER. V trimming: 0 bases; J trimming: 6 bases; junction bases outside the gene matches: 7. DNA for the CDR3: TGCGCCAGCAGCCAAGATCCAGCGGGAGGGGGGTCCGGGGAGCTGTTTTTT. Its translation: CASSQDPAGGGSGELFF.

The sample holds a few counts of this clone. The chain couples TRBV2 to TRBJ2-5; TRBD2 matches 7 bases. J lost 2 bases, V lost 5 bases, and 5 bases had no gene match. This CDR3 is built from 14 residues. CDR1 is SNHLY, CDR2 FYNNEI, per germline. The CDR3 region is CASSQRGFQETQYF. The CDR3 DNA reads TGTGCCAGCAGTCAGCGGGGATTTCAAGAGACCCAGTACTTC.

The V and J genes are TRBV5-1 and TRBJ1-1; D is unresolved. Germline CDR1 reads SGHRS; CDR2 reads YFSETQ. The CDR3 runs 14 residues. Trimming cost V 4 bases and J 6 bases, with 16 bases left between them. CDR3 coding DNA: TGCGCCAGCAGCGATGACAAAACCCCCGCTGAAGCTTTCTTT. Encoded protein: CASSDDKTPAEAFF.

The CDR3: CSVDRNEKLFF. CDR3 sequence (DNA): TGCAGCGTTGACAGGAATGAAAAACTGTTTTTT. This chain uses TRBV29-1 with TRBJ1-4; no clear D. The CDR3 sequence is 11 residues long. From germline, CDR1 is SQVTM and CDR2 ANQGSEA. Between the trimmed V and J ends, which lost 3 bases and 5 bases, there was a span of 4 bases.